This TCR beta chain was observed in a study of blood T cell repertoires in COVID-19. Study-level background: Researchers got acute and convalescent COVID-19 samples from the United States, Italy and Spain. In each case, the material was cDNA or gDNA derived from T cells, B-cell-depleted T cells, or PBMCs.

Source study methods: Using reference gene primer amplification, nucleated cell counts were estimated. The method was immunoSEQ multiplex PCR; TCRdb's version includes in-frame clones alone and lacks a portion of them. That table furnishes V, J and clone size, whereas the DNA furnished D and trimming. Of some 210,000 clones listed, approximately 90% are singletons. The CDR3 covers 15 residues. V lost 0 bases, J lost 6 bases, and 3 bases stayed unmatched. Looked up from germline, CDR1 is SGDLS and CDR2 is YYNGEE. This sequence was found in a woman between 35 and 50 years old who had recovered from COVID-19. Material for sequencing was peripheral blood. The chain uses TRBV9 and TRBJ2-1; 10 positions agree with TRBD2. Here the CDR3 reads CASSVVLAGVNEQFF. The CDR3 DNA reads TGTGCCAGCAGCGTAGTCCTAGCGGGGGTCAATGAGCAGTTCTTC.